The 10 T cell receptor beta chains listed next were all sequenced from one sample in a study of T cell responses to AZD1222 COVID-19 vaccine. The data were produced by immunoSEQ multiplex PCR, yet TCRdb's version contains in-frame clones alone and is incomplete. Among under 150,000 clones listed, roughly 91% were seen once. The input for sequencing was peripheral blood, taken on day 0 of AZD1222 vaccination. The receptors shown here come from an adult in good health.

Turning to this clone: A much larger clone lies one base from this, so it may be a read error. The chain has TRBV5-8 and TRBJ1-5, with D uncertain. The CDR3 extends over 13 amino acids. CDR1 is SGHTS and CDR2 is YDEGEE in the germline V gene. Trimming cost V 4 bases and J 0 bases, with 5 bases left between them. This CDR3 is CASSPNSNQPQHF. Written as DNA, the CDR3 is TGTGCCAGCAGCCCCAATAGCAATCAGCCCCAGCATTTT.

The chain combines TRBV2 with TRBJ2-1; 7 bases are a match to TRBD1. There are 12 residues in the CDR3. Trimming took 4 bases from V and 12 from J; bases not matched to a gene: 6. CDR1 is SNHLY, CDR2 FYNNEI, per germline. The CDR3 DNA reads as TGTGCCAGCAGTGGACAGGGTTATGGGCAGTTCTTC. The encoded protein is CASSGQGYGQFF.

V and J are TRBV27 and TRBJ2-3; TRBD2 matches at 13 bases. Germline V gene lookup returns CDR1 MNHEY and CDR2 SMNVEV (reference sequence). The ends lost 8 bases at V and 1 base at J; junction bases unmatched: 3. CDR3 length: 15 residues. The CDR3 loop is CASQGLAGRTDTQYF. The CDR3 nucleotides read TGTGCCAGCCAGGGACTAGCGGGGCGCACAGATACGCAGTATTTT.

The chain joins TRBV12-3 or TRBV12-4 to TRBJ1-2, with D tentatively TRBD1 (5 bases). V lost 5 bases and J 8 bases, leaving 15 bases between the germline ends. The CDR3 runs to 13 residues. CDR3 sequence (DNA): TGTGCCAGCAGTACCTCAGGGTCTCGGGGCTACACCTTC. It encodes CASSTSGSRGYTF.

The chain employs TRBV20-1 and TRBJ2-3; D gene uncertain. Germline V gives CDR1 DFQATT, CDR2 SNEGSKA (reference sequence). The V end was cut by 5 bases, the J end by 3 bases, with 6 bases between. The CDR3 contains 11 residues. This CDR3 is CSAEATDTQYF. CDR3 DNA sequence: TGCAGTGCTGAAGCGACAGATACGCAGTATTTT.

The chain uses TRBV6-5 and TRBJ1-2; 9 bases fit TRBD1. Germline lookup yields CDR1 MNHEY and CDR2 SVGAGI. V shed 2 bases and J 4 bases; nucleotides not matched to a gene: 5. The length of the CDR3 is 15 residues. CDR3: CASSYKGQGPYGYTF. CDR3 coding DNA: TGTGCCAGCAGTTACAAGGGACAGGGTCCCTATGGCTACACCTTC.

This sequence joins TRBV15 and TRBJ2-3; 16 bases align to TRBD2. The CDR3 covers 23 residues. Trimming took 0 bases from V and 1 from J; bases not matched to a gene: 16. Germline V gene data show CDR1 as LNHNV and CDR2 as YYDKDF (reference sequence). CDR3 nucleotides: TGTGCCACCAGCAGAGATAGGACCCCGGGACTAGCGGGGGGGCCTAAAGGCACAGATACGCAGTATTTT. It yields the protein CATSRDRTPGLAGGPKGTDTQYF.

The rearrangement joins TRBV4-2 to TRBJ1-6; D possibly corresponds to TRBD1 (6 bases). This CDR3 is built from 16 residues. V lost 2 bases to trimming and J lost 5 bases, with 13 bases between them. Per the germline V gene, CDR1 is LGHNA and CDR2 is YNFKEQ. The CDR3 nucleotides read TGTGCCAGCAGCCAAACCGACAGGAGGAATAATTCACCCCTCCACTTT. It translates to CASSQTDRRNNSPLHF.

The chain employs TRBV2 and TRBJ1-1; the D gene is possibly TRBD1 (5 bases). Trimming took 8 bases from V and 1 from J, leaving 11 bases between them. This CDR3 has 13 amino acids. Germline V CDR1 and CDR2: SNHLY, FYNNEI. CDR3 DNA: TGTGCCAGCGACCCGGGACCGAACACTGAAGCTTTCTTT. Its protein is CASDPGPNTEAFF.

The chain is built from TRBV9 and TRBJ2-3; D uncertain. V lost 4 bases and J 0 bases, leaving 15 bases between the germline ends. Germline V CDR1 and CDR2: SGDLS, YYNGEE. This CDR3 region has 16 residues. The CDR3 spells CASSLTRFHSTDTQYF. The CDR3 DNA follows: TGTGCCAGCAGCCTCACCCGATTCCATAGCACAGATACGCAGTATTTT.